These T cell receptor beta chains were read from a single sample in a study of a mutant IDH1 vaccine in newly diagnosed glioma. Their specific antigens are unknown. Generated by immunoSEQ multiplex PCR, the TCRdb table keeps only in-frame clones and is missing some. The repertoire holds approximately 37,000 clones, under 80% seen once, with 5.3% in the top ten. This specimen consisted of PBMCs, obtained from a glioma patient whose treatment included an IDH1 peptide vaccine. The receptors shown here come from a man in his forties or fifties with glioma. The CDR3 runs from the conserved cysteine through the conserved F or W. The D gene is left open where the match is weak. The size of a clone is reported for some rows only, either as once, few or many, or as a class for expanded clones.

d_call: NA; clone_size: NA; j_call: TRBJ2-7; v_call: TRBV20-1; cdr3_aa: CSARSHYEQYF; cdr3_nt: TGCAGTGCTAGATCACATTACGAGCAGTACTTC
d_call: TRBD1; clone_size: once; j_call: TRBJ2-7; v_call: TRBV18; cdr3_aa: CASSTTGTGTYEQYF; cdr3_nt: TGTGCCAGCTCAACAACCGGGACAGGGACTTACGAGCAGTACTTC
d_call: NA; clone_size: NA; j_call: TRBJ2-7; v_call: TRBV27; cdr3_aa: CASTATGNSYEQYF; cdr3_nt: TGTGCCAGCACCGCCACAGGGAACTCCTACGAGCAGTACTTC
d_call: NA; clone_size: NA; j_call: TRBJ2-2; v_call: TRBV10-3; cdr3_aa: CAIKQQSNTGELFF; cdr3_nt: TGTGCCATCAAGCAGCAGTCGAACACCGGGGAGCTGTTTTTT
d_call: NA; clone_size: NA; j_call: TRBJ2-7; v_call: TRBV2; cdr3_aa: CASRVTAYEQYF; cdr3_nt: TGTGCCAGCAGAGTTACGGCCTACGAGCAGTACTTC
d_call: TRBD1; clone_size: NA; j_call: TRBJ1-2; v_call: TRBV27; cdr3_aa: CASRLGGSDYGYTF; cdr3_nt: TGTGCCAGCAGGTTAGGGGGCTCAGACTATGGCTACACCTTC
d_call: NA; clone_size: once; j_call: TRBJ1-1; v_call: TRBV10-3; cdr3_aa: CAISGKPNTEAFF; cdr3_nt: TGTGCCATCAGTGGCAAGCCTAACACTGAAGCTTTCTTT
d_call: NA; clone_size: NA; j_call: TRBJ2-2; v_call: TRBV5-1; cdr3_aa: CASSLETNTGELFF; cdr3_nt: TGCGCCAGCAGCTTGGAGACGAACACCGGGGAGCTGTTTTTT
d_call: TRBD1; clone_size: NA; j_call: TRBJ1-2; v_call: TRBV4-1; cdr3_aa: CASSLTGGDYGYTF; cdr3_nt: TGCGCCAGCAGCCTGACAGGGGGCGACTATGGCTACACCTTC
d_call: NA; clone_size: NA; j_call: TRBJ2-5; v_call: TRBV9; cdr3_aa: CASSVGGLETQYF; cdr3_nt: TGTGCCAGCAGCGTAGGAGGGTTGGAGACCCAGTACTTC
d_call: TRBD2; clone_size: NA; j_call: TRBJ2-1; v_call: TRBV15; cdr3_aa: CATSRDGAGGFEQFF; cdr3_nt: TGTGCCACCAGCAGAGATGGGGCGGGGGGTTTTGAGCAGTTCTTC
d_call: NA; clone_size: NA; j_call: TRBJ1-2; v_call: TRBV6-4; cdr3_aa: CASDPRDVYGYTF; cdr3_nt: TGTGCCAGCGACCCCCGGGACGTATATGGCTACACCTTC
d_call: NA; clone_size: few; j_call: TRBJ1-6; v_call: TRBV19; cdr3_aa: CASSIDSFRRSSYNSPLHF; cdr3_nt: TGTGCCAGTAGTATAGATAGTTTCCGGAGGAGCTCCTATAATTCACCCCTCCACTTT
d_call: NA; clone_size: few; j_call: TRBJ2-7; v_call: TRBV5-4; cdr3_aa: CASSPRGGGLSYEQYF; cdr3_nt: TGTGCCAGCAGCCCTCGTGGGGGGGGCCTCTCCTACGAGCAGTACTTC
d_call: NA; clone_size: NA; j_call: TRBJ2-7; v_call: TRBV30; cdr3_aa: CAWSVGGYEQYF; cdr3_nt: TGTGCCTGGAGTGTTGGGGGATACGAGCAGTACTTC
d_call: NA; clone_size: NA; j_call: TRBJ2-7; v_call: TRBV7-2; cdr3_aa: CASSQQGGYRPYEQYF; cdr3_nt: TGTGCCAGCAGCCAACAAGGGGGGTATCGTCCCTACGAGCAGTACTTC
d_call: NA; clone_size: NA; j_call: TRBJ1-1; v_call: TRBV30; cdr3_aa: CAWSVLGKNTEAFF; cdr3_nt: TGTGCCTGGAGTGTACTAGGCAAGAACACTGAAGCTTTCTTT
d_call: NA; clone_size: NA; j_call: TRBJ2-5; v_call: TRBV6-1; cdr3_aa: CASSPRAETQYF; cdr3_nt: TGTGCCAGCAGCCCTAGGGCAGAGACCCAGTACTTC
d_call: NA; clone_size: NA; j_call: TRBJ1-2; v_call: TRBV30; cdr3_aa: CARTGQSNYGYTF; cdr3_nt: TGTGCCCGAACTGGACAGTCTAACTATGGCTACACCTTC
d_call: NA; clone_size: few; j_call: TRBJ1-1; v_call: TRBV7-8; cdr3_aa: CASSPLSRANTEAFF; cdr3_nt: TGTGCCAGCAGCCCCCTTTCCAGGGCGAACACTGAAGCTTTCTTT
d_call: NA; clone_size: few; j_call: TRBJ1-1; v_call: TRBV5-5; cdr3_aa: CASSLSGGVDTEAFF; cdr3_nt: TGTGCCAGCAGCTTGAGCGGAGGGGTGGACACTGAAGCTTTCTTT
d_call: NA; clone_size: NA; j_call: TRBJ2-2; v_call: TRBV7-9; cdr3_aa: CASSTTLTGELFF; cdr3_nt: TGTGCCAGCAGCACGACCCTTACCGGGGAGCTGTTTTTT